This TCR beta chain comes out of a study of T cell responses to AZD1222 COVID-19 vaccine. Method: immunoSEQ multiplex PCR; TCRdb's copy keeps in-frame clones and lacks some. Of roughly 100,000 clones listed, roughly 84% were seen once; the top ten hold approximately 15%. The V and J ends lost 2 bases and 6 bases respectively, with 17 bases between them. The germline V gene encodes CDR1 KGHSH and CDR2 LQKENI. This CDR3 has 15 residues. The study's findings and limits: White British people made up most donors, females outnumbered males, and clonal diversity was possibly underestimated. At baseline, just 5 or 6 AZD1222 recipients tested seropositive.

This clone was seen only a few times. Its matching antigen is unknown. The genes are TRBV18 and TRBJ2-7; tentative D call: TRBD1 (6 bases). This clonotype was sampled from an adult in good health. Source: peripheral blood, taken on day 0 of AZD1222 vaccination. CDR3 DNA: TGTGCCAGCTCACCAATCCCAGGGGCCGAGGTCGAGCAGTACTTC. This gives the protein CASSPIPGAEVEQYF.